Here is one TCR beta chain with its context. In the original processing: Scientists estimated how many nucleated cells there were by amplifying reference gene primers. Generated by immunoSEQ multiplex PCR, the TCRdb table keeps only in-frame clones and is missing some. Clone size and V and J calls were adopted from that table, with D and trimming inferred from the DNA. The data show 340,000 or so clones, about 86% seen once. With V trimmed by 5 bases and J by 9 bases, 9 bases remained unmatched. The CDR3 runs to 14 residues. Per germline, CDR1 WSHSY and CDR2 SAAADI. This record belongs to a study of blood T cell repertoires in COVID-19. Study information: The United States, Italy and Spain supplied acute and convalescent COVID-19 samples. T cells, B-cell-depleted T cells, or PBMCs supplied cDNA or gDNA.

The sequence was obtained from a man aged 25 to 45 with active or convalescent COVID-19. The material sequenced was peripheral blood. V gene TRBV10-2 combines with J gene TRBJ2-1, with TRBD2 matching 8 bases. CDR3 amino acids: CASSKRERRVEQFF. The CDR3 bases are TGCGCCAGCAGTAAGCGGGAGAGACGCGTTGAGCAGTTCTTC.